This T cell receptor (beta chain) appears in the sequencing data of a study of CD8+ T cells in alopecia areata. Background on the study: Tofacitinib treatment spanned 6 to 18 months, with 6 months off drug afterward. General study points: Against the mouse data, patients shared TCRs less clearly, possibly for HLA reasons.

The CDR3 covers 13 residues. The V end was cut by 6 bases, the J end by 1 base, with 8 bases between. Germline lookup yields CDR1 MDHEN and CDR2 SYDVKM. This clone was picked up a small number of times. Its antigen is unidentified. The sequencing template was cDNA reverse transcribed from extracted RNA. Libraries were prepared by immunoSEQ multiplex PCR; TCRdb keeps only in-frame clonotypes and omits some of them. The sample has over 85,000 clones, less than 50% seen once; the top ten hold around 1.4%. This sequence joins TRBV28 and TRBJ2-3, with D perhaps matching TRBD1 or TRBD2 (6 bases each). The sequencing input was CD4+ T cells sorted from blood. The origin of this receptor is a human donor with alopecia areata. CDR3 loop: CASRRGGTDTQYF. The CDR3 DNA sequence: TGTGCCAGCAGGAGGGGGGGCACAGATACGCAGTATTTT.